The source of this T cell receptor (beta chain) is a study of blood T cell repertoires in COVID-19. Study in general: There were acute and convalescent COVID-19 samples, and they came from the United States, Italy and Spain. The analysed material was cDNA or gDNA that came from T cells, B-cell-depleted T cells, or PBMCs.

One Seattle source followed patients from active infection through their disease course. Original processing methods: Amplification with reference gene primers provided the estimates of nucleated cell counts. Profiling relied on immunoSEQ multiplex PCR, and the TCRdb table lists in-frame clones only, not all of them. V, J and clone size are taken as reported in that table, and D and trimming were inferred from the DNA itself. The data contain 200,000 to 300,000 clones, about nine tenths of them singletons. The sequenced sample consisted of peripheral blood. The TCR comes from a person aged 18-30 years with COVID-19, enrolled during active disease.

In DNA, the CDR3 is TGTGCCAGCAGTTTAAAGGACAGGGGTGGGTATTTT. Translation gives CASSLKDRGGYF. The V call is TRBV12-3 or TRBV12-4, the J call TRBJ2-3; 9 bases align to TRBD1. CDR3 length equals 12 residues. Trimming took 2 bases from V and 14 from J; bases not matched to a gene: 5.